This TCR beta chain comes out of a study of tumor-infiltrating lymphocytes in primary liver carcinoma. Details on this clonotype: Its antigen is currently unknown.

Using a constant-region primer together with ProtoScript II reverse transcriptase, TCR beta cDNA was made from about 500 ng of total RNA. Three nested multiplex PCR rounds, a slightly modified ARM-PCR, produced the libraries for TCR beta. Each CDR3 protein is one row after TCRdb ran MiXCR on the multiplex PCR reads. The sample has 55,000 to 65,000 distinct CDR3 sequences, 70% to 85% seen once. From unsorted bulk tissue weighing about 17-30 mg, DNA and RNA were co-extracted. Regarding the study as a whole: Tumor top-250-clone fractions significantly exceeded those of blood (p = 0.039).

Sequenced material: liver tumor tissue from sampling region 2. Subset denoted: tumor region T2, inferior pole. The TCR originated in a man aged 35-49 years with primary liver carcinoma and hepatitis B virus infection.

Here the CDR3 reads CAIKPTGARSEAFF. The CDR3, as DNA: TGTGCCATCAAACCGACAGGGGCAAGGTCTGAAGCTTTCTTT. The gene calls are TRBV10-3 and TRBJ1-1; 8 positions match TRBD1. V was clipped by 7 bases and J by 6 bases; unmatched bases: 10. The CDR3 totals 14 residues. Looked up from germline, CDR1 is ENHRY and CDR2 is SYGVKD.